Below, 8 T cell receptor beta chains from the same sample are listed, as sequenced in a study of metastatic and nonmetastatic thyroid tumors. No treatment of any kind had been given to any patient before thyroid surgery. TCRdb re-clonotyped the PCR reads through MiXCR. The data hold roughly 35,000 clones, with about a sixth observed a single time. Sample: blood. These receptor sequences come from a female donor with papillary thyroid cancer or a benign thyroid nodule (not recorded which). Some clones in this sample may be carry-over from other donors' samples.

This clone was observed many times. A read error may be the cause here, since a much bigger clone is one base away. V is TRBV6-1 and J is TRBJ2-2, with a possible D match to TRBD2 (7 bases). CDR1 MNHNS and CDR2 SASEGT come from the germline V gene. This CDR3 comprises 15 residues. The V and J ends lost 10 bases and 6 bases respectively, with 21 bases between them. DNA of the CDR3: TGTGCCACCACGGTCGATGGGGGGGCCCCCGGGGAGCTGTTTTTT. Amino acids: CATTVDGGAPGELFF.

V and J are TRBV28 and TRBJ2-2, with 8 bases identical to TRBD1. Trimming at V came to 10 bases and at J to 6 bases, leaving 16 bases not matched to a gene. Germline loops: CDR1 MDHEN, CDR2 SYDVKM. The CDR3 spans 16 residues. The DNA of the CDR3 is TGTGCCAACAGCTCCCTCGGGACAGGTGGCTCCGGGGAGCTGTTTTTT. This translates into CANSSLGTGGSGELFF. The full variable domain, in which reference TRBV28 and TRBJ2-2 provide the parts outside the CDR3, is DVKVTQSSRYLVKRTGEKVFLECVQDMDHENMFWYRQDPGLGLRLIYFSYDVKMKEKGDIPEGYSVSREKKERFSLILESASTNQTSMYLCANSSLGTGGSGELFFGEGSRLTVL.

This clone was observed at least ten times. This sequence joins TRBV20-1 and TRBJ2-7; maybe TRBD1 (6 bases). This CDR3 has 14 amino acids. Trimming left V 0 bases short and J 4 bases short, with 13 bases between. In germline, CDR1 is DFQATT, CDR2 SNEGSKA (reference sequence). Here the CDR3 reads CSARDPLTGYEQYF. For the CDR3, the DNA is TGCAGTGCTAGAGACCCTCTGACAGGATACGAGCAGTACTTC.

Details on this clone: A much larger clone differs by one base, so this may be a read error. V gene TRBV9 combines with J gene TRBJ2-1; the match to TRBD2 covers 9 bases. The CDR3 consists of 14 residues. Germline CDR1 and CDR2: SGDLS and YYNGEE. V was pared by 7 bases and J by 5 bases, with 7 bases of the junction left unmatched. CDR3 in DNA: TGTGCCAGCGGCGCGACTAGCGGAAACAATGAGCAGTTCTTC. This codes for CASGATSGNNEQFF.

The chain's CDR3 is CASSSGRAYEQYF. CDR3 nucleotide sequence: TGTGCCAGCTCAAGCGGGAGGGCCTACGAGCAGTACTTC. The chain couples TRBV6-2 or TRBV6-3 to TRBJ2-7, with 10 bases lining up with TRBD2. Losses at the gene ends were 8 bases for V and 2 bases for J; bases not matched to a gene: 3. The germline gives CDR1 MNHEY, CDR2 SVGEGT. The CDR3 has 13 residues.

The rearrangement uses TRBV5-1 and TRBJ2-2; weak D call: TRBD2 (5 bases). CDR3 length equals 16 residues. CDR1 is SGHRS and CDR2 is YFSETQ in the germline V gene. V lost 0 bases to trimming and J lost 6 bases, with 15 bases between them. CDR3 coding DNA: TGCGCCAGCAGCTTGGGGGAGTGGGAACCCCCCGGGGAGCTGTTTTTT. Protein product: CASSLGEWEPPGELFF.

The table lists this clone with many counts. The rearrangement joins TRBV29-1 to TRBJ1-2; no clear D. The V and J ends lost 4 bases and 3 bases respectively, with 12 bases between them. The CDR3 consists of 13 residues. Germline lookup yields CDR1 SQVTM and CDR2 ANQGSEA. This chain's CDR3 is CSVVWYVDYGYTF. The CDR3 nucleotides are TGCAGCGTTGTGTGGTATGTCGACTATGGCTACACCTTC.

This clone has a count of ten or more. The genes are TRBV30 and TRBJ2-2; 8 bases match TRBD2. Germline-derived CDR1 and CDR2 are GTSNPN and SVGIG (reference sequence). The CDR3 is 16 residues long. Trimming took 2 bases from V and 5 from J; bases not matched to a gene: 10. Here the CDR3 reads CAWSRGGGRWTGELFF. As DNA, the CDR3 is TGTGCCTGGAGTAGGGGCGGGGGGCGGTGGACCGGGGAGCTGTTTTTT.